The 14 T cell receptor beta chains below were found in one sample sequenced in a study of radiotherapy plus CTLA-4 blockade in lung cancer. Sequencing was performed with immunoSEQ multiplex PCR; in TCRdb, only in-frame clones are kept and a portion is missing. The sample holds roughly 48,000 clones; less than 85% are singletons and the top ten take roughly 8%. Sequenced material: peripheral blood, taken from a patient treated with radiotherapy plus ipilimumab. Every receptor here comes from a human donor with non-small cell lung cancer who had stable disease on radiotherapy plus ipilimumab.

V and J are TRBV19 and TRBJ1-1; D gene ambiguous. The CDR3 has 13 residues. Between the trimmed V and J ends, which lost 6 bases and 0 bases, there was a span of 8 bases. CDR1 and CDR2 from the germline V gene are LNHDA and SQIVND (reference sequence). The CDR3 loop is CASRSHLNTEAFF. Here the CDR3 DNA reads TGTGCCAGTAGATCTCACCTGAACACTGAAGCTTTCTTT.

The V gene is TRBV5-1, the J gene TRBJ2-5, with 7 bases that match TRBD2. There are 14 residues in the CDR3. Germline CDR1 and CDR2: SGHRS and YFSETQ. The trim removed 4 bases at V and 4 bases at J, leaving 7 bases unmatched. The DNA of the CDR3 is TGCGCCAGCAGCATGGGTGGCGGGGGAGAGACCCAGTACTTC. It encodes CASSMGGGGETQYF.

The count of this clone is one. The chain joins TRBV5-5 to TRBJ2-1; D possibly corresponds to TRBD2 (6 bases). CDR3 length: 15 amino acids. V lost 4 bases and J 9 bases, leaving 20 bases between the germline ends. Germline lookup yields CDR1 SGHKS and CDR2 YYEKEE (reference sequence). CDR3 nucleotide sequence: TGTGCCAGCAGCAACAGACTAGGGCGGGCCGGTGAGCAGTTCTTC. Its translation: CASSNRLGRAGEQFF.

The V gene is TRBV28, the J gene TRBJ2-7, with 9 bases aligning to TRBD1. V dropped 4 bases and J dropped 4; count of bases not matched to a gene: 2. The CDR3 has 13 residues. Per germline, CDR1 MDHEN and CDR2 SYDVKM. The CDR3 sequence is CASSSDRGYEQYV. In DNA, the CDR3 is TGTGCCAGCAGTTCGGACAGGGGATACGAGCAGTACGTC.

V usage is TRBV27 and J usage is TRBJ2-4; possibly TRBD1 or TRBD2 for D (5 bases each). Germline assignment: CDR1 MNHEY and CDR2 SMNVEV (reference sequence). The CDR3 runs 14 residues. V was shortened by 8 bases and J by 4 bases, with 15 bases between the two germline ends. The CDR3 region has the DNA TGTGCCAGCTGGGGACGGGACGCAAAAAACATTCAGTACTTC. Its protein product is CASWGRDAKNIQYF.

Concerning this clone itself: The sample has other DNA sequences that encode this CDR3 too. This chain links TRBV28 with TRBJ2-7; no definite D call. From germline, CDR1 is MDHEN and CDR2 SYDVKM. The CDR3 is made up of 15 amino acids. The CDR3 reads CASSANSDAAYEQYV. The CDR3 region has the DNA TGTGCCAGCAGTGCTAACTCCGATGCGGCCTATGAGCAGTACGTC.

The rearrangement uses TRBV19 and TRBJ1-6, with D perhaps matching TRBD1 (5 bases). The V and J ends lost 2 bases and 1 base respectively, with 18 bases between them. CDR3 length: 19 residues. Germline CDR1 and CDR2: LNHDA and SQIVND (reference sequence). CDR3 protein: CASSISRGWGFSYNSPLHF. In DNA form, the CDR3 reads TGTGCCAGTAGTATAAGTCGGGGGTGGGGGTTTTCCTATAATTCACCCCTCCACTTT. The variable domain in full, completed from reference TRBV19 and TRBJ1-6, reads DGGITQSPKYLFRKEGQNVTLSCEQNLNHDAMYWYRQDPGQGLRLIYYSQIVNDFQKGDIAEGYSVSREKKESFPLTVTSAQKNPTAFYLCASSISRGWGFSYNSPLHFGNGTRLTVT.

This clone occurred a few times. CDR3 coding DNA: TGTGCCAGCAGCCAGGACAGGGATGACTATGGCTACACCTTC. Its translation: CASSQDRDDYGYTF. The V call is TRBV4-2, the J call TRBJ1-2, with 8 positions matching TRBD1. CDR1 is LGHNA, CDR2 YNFKEQ, per germline. With V trimmed by 3 bases and J by 3 bases, 3 bases remained unmatched. This CDR3 contains 14 residues.

The chain joins TRBV9 to TRBJ2-1; 9 bases are shared with TRBD2. This CDR3 contains 15 residues. The germline V gene has CDR1 SGDLS and CDR2 YYNGEE. V lost 2 bases to trimming and J lost 5 bases; unmatched junction nucleotides: 5. CDR3 residues: CASSVVLAGNNEQFF. The CDR3 bases are TGTGCCAGCAGCGTGGTGCTAGCGGGGAACAATGAGCAGTTCTTC.

This clone was seen more than once but under ten times. V usage is TRBV2 and J usage is TRBJ2-5; D remains unclear. Looked up from germline, CDR1 is SNHLY and CDR2 is FYNNEI. V shed 2 bases and J shed 0 bases, with 10 bases lying between them. The CDR3 is made up of 15 amino acids. The CDR3 region has the DNA TGTGCCAGCAGTGAAATTCGGTGGTACCAAGAGACCCAGTACTTC. Protein product: CASSEIRWYQETQYF.

V usage is TRBV4-3 and J usage is TRBJ1-1; D uncertain. The CDR3 runs to 14 residues. Germline CDR1 and CDR2: LGHNA and YSLEER. Trimming took 1 base from V and 1 from J, leaving 7 bases between them. This CDR3 is CASSQVLGNTEAFF. CDR3 sequence (DNA): TGCGCCAGCAGCCAAGTTCTGGGGAACACTGAAGCTTTCTTT.

This clone was observed a few times. The gene calls are TRBV10-1 and TRBJ2-2; tentative D call: TRBD1 (6 bases). V was trimmed by 7 bases and J by 1 base, leaving 13 bases between them. CDR3 length equals 15 residues. Germline lookup yields CDR1 WNHNN and CDR2 SYGVQD (reference sequence). The CDR3 protein is CASNEGGQNTGELFF. In DNA, the CDR3 is TGCGCCAGCAACGAAGGGGGACAGAACACCGGGGAGCTGTTTTTT.

The gene calls are TRBV7-9 and TRBJ1-5, with D maybe TRBD1 (6 bases). Germline V gene data show CDR1 as SEHNR and CDR2 as FQNEAQ (reference sequence). Trimming removed 5 bases at V and 0 bases at J, with 11 bases between. The CDR3 has 15 residues. CDR3 loop: CASSAGQNSNQPQHF. The CDR3, as DNA: TGTGCCAGCAGCGCCGGACAGAATAGCAATCAGCCCCAGCATTTT.

This chain links TRBV7-9 with TRBJ1-1, with unresolved D. Deletions cut 3 bases from V and 0 bases from J, with 11 bases between. Germline CDR1 SEHNR, CDR2 FQNEAQ (reference sequence). The CDR3 length is 15 residues. CDR3 nucleotides: TGTGCCAGCAGCTTGGTCTTCCCCATGAACACTGAAGCTTTCTTT. Amino acids: CASSLVFPMNTEAFF.